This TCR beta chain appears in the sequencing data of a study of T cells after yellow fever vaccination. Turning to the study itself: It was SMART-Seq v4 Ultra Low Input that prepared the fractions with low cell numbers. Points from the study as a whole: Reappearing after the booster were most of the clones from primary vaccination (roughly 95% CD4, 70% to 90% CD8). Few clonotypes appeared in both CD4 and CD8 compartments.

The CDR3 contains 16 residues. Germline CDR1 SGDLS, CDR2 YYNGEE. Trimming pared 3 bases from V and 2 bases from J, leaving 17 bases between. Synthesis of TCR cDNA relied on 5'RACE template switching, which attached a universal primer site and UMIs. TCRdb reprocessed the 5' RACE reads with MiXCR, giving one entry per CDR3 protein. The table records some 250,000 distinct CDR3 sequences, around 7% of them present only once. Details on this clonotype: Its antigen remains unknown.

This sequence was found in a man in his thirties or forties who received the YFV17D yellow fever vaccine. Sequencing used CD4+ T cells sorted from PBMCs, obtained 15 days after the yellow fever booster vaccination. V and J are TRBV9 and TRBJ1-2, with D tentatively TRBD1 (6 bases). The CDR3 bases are TGTGCCAGCAGCGGTGGGGGGGGCAACCTCAACTATGGCTACACCTTC. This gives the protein CASSGGGGNLNYGYTF.